The rows below give T cell receptor beta chains drawn from one sample of a study of blood T cell repertoires in COVID-19. Using immunoSEQ multiplex PCR, the repertoire was profiled, and TCRdb retains in-frame clones only, with some absent. The table shows fewer than 400,000 clones, with 75% to 90% occurring only once. The sample taken for sequencing was PBMCs or T cells enriched from blood (not recorded which). Every receptor here comes from a woman in her 30s who had been exposed to COVID-19. CDR3s include the opening cysteine and the closing phenylalanine or tryptophan. A D gene is named only where the DNA matches it firmly. For some rows the clone size is stated as once, few or many, or as a class when expanded; others skip it.

TRBJ1-5 TRBV19 - - TGTGCCAGTAGTCCACGACAGGTAGAAAAGCGTCAGCCCCAGCATTTT CASSPRQVEKRQPQHF
TRBJ1-2 TRBV6-2/TRBV6-3 - TRBD1 TGTGCCAGCAGTTACGGGGACAGGGACTATGGCTACACCTTC CASSYGDRDYGYTF
TRBJ2-7 TRBV5-4 - TRBD1 TGTGCCAGCATTGGACAGGGTTCACGCGAGCAGTACTTC CASIGQGSREQYF
TRBJ2-5 TRBV2 - - TGTGCCAGCTCAAGTCAGGGAGGGGGAGAGACCCAGTACTTC CASSSQGGGETQYF
TRBJ1-2 TRBV19 - - TGTGCCAGTAGTATAGACGCGACAGGATACTATGGCTACACCTTC CASSIDATGYYGYTF
TRBJ1-4 TRBV2 once TRBD1 TGTGCCAGCAGCGACAGGGTAGGATTTGAAAAACTGTTTTTT CASSDRVGFEKLFF
TRBJ1-2 TRBV29-1 - - TGCAGCGTTGAAGAAGGCGGGCTCTATGGCTACACCTTC CSVEEGGLYGYTF
TRBJ1-5 TRBV18 - TRBD1 TGTGCCAGCTCAGAACAGGGGGCGCGTTCCGGGCAGCCCCAGCATTTT CASSEQGARSGQPQHF
TRBJ2-1 TRBV30 few TRBD1 TGTGCCGTTTCTACCGGGACAGGGTACAATGAGCAGTTCTTC CAVSTGTGYNEQFF
TRBJ1-2 TRBV7-8 - TRBD1 TGTGCCAGCAGCCTGGGACAGGGTGACTATGGCTACACCTTC CASSLGQGDYGYTF
TRBJ2-7 TRBV7-2 - - TGTGCCAGCAGCTTAGGACTAGCCTACGAGCAGTACTTC CASSLGLAYEQYF
TRBJ2-7 TRBV24-1 - - TGTGCCACCAGTGAGCGCGGAGGTCTATACGAGCAGTACTTC CATSERGGLYEQYF
TRBJ2-7 TRBV28 - TRBD1 TGTGCCAGCAGTCCCTTAGACAGGGACGAGCAGTACTTC CASSPLDRDEQYF
TRBJ2-3 TRBV13 few - TGTGCCAGCAGCTCCCTTCCGACTAGCACAGATACGCAGTATTTT CASSSLPTSTDTQYF
TRBJ1-3 TRBV9 - - TGTGCCAGCAGCGTAGCAATAGCGGGCTCTGGAAACACCATATATTTT CASSVAIAGSGNTIYF
TRBJ1-1 TRBV27 - TRBD1 TGTGCCAGCAGTTTACCACAGGGGGCTGAAAGCACTGAAGCTTTCTTT CASSLPQGAESTEAFF
TRBJ1-6 TRBV4-1 few TRBD1 TGCGCCAGCAGCCAAATACTTTTTAGGACAGGGGTTAATTCACCCCTCCACTTT CASSQILFRTGVNSPLHF
TRBJ1-2 TRBV13 - - TGTGCCAGCAGTTATCGCGATGGCTACACCTTC CASSYRDGYTF
TRBJ1-3 TRBV19 once TRBD1 TGTGCCAGTAGTACAGACAGGGGGACTGGAAACACCATATATTTT CASSTDRGTGNTIYF
TRBJ2-7 TRBV9 - - TGTGCCAGCAGCGTATCGGCAGGGGTCTACGAGCAGTACTTC CASSVSAGVYEQYF
TRBJ2-3 TRBV15 few TRBD1 TGTGCCACCAGCAGAGGGGCCGGGACAGACACAGATACGCAGTATTTT CATSRGAGTDTDTQYF
TRBJ2-2 TRBV5-1 few - TGCGCCAGCAGCCCGACAGAGACCGGGGAGCTGTTTTTT CASSPTETGELFF
TRBJ1-1 TRBV19 - - TGTGCCAGTAGTATGGTATCGGGGATGAACACTGAAGCTTTCTTT CASSMVSGMNTEAFF
TRBJ1-4 TRBV30 few - TGTGCCTGGAGGGACTTTTCAACTAATGAAAAACTGTTTTTT CAWRDFSTNEKLFF
TRBJ2-2 TRBV25-1 - TRBD1 TGTGCCAGCAAGGGCCCAGGGACAGGGGTCGGCGGGGAGCTGTTTTTT CASKGPGTGVGGELFF
TRBJ2-2 TRBV15 - - TGTGCCACCAGCAGACCTCAGGGGTTAGGGGAGCTGTTTTTT CATSRPQGLGELFF
TRBJ2-4 TRBV19 - TRBD2 TGTGCCAGCCGCCGACTAGCGTTAGCCAAAAACATTCAGTACTTC CASRRLALAKNIQYF
TRBJ2-1 TRBV7-3 - TRBD2 TGTGCCAGCAGCGCCCAACGACTAGCCCCTATAACCTACAATGAGCAGTTCTTC CASSAQRLAPITYNEQFF
TRBJ2-3 TRBV9 - - TGTGCCAGCAGCGTTGCCGGGACAAGTCCAGATACGCAGTATTTT CASSVAGTSPDTQYF
TRBJ1-2 TRBV5-1 few - TGCGCCAGCAGCTTTACTCAGGGAAATGGCTACACCTTC CASSFTQGNGYTF
TRBJ1-5 TRBV19 few - TGTGCCAGTATGTTCGGGAACAATCAGCCCCAGCATTTT CASMFGNNQPQHF
TRBJ2-1 TRBV5-1 - TRBD1 TGCGCCAGCAGCTTAACAGGGGAGTCCTACAATGAGCAGTTCTTC CASSLTGESYNEQFF
TRBJ1-6 TRBV3-1/TRBV3-2 once - TGTGCCAGCAGCCAACAGGTTAATTCACCCCTCCACTTT CASSQQVNSPLHF
TRBJ1-3 TRBV9 once TRBD1 TGTGCCAGCAGCGACGGGACAGGGGGCATCTCTGGAAACACCATATATTTT CASSDGTGGISGNTIYF
TRBJ2-7 TRBV24-1 - - TGTGCCACCAGTGACCAAACAGGGTCTGGTTATTACGAGCAGTACTTC CATSDQTGSGYYEQYF
TRBJ1-1 TRBV28 - - TGTGCCAGCAGTTTATGGAAGTCGGGCACTGAAGCTTTCTTT CASSLWKSGTEAFF